Following are 18 T cell receptor beta chains from one sample sequenced in a study of Ad26.COV2.S vaccination and SARS-CoV-2 variants (dated by TCRdb to the early 2020s). The meaning of the sample's treatment or condition label: around 19 received Ad26.COV2.S at low or high dose, single or two shots; a few received placebo; per-sample allocation not given. For vaccine and placebo recipients, repertoires were sequenced using samples collected on day 63 after the first injection. Receptor libraries were prepared by the immunoSEQ multiplex PCR assay. What TCRdb holds here is the immuneACCESS table cut down to in-frame rearrangements. Part of the clones is not present; checked against another copy, under half of the missing clones reflect an unresolved V gene, and the others are unexplained. This sample has about 460,000 clones in its table, and 80% to 90% of those were observed once. 1.5% to 2% of the sample goes to the ten largest clones.

Sequences were derived from peripheral blood, sampled in a trial of Ad26.COV2.S vaccine versus placebo. These receptor sequences come from a person between 18 and 60 years old who received the Ad26.COV2.S COVID-19 vaccine or a placebo.

The rearrangement uses TRBV28 and TRBJ2-7, with 7 bases fitting TRBD2. Germline CDR1 MDHEN, CDR2 SYDVKM. This CDR3 is built from 13 residues. The J segment lost 3 bases and the V segment lost 5 bases, leaving 4 bases of the junction unmatched. CDR3 in amino acids: CASSAGVLYEQYF. For the CDR3, the DNA is TGTGCCAGCAGTGCGGGAGTGCTCTACGAGCAGTACTTC. The variable domain in full, completed from reference TRBV28 and TRBJ2-7, reads DVKVTQSSRYLVKRTGEKVFLECVQDMDHENMFWYRQDPGLGLRLIYFSYDVKMKEKGDIPEGYSVSREKKERFSLILESASTNQTSMYLCASSAGVLYEQYFGPGTRLTVT.

V gene TRBV6-2 or TRBV6-3 combines with J gene TRBJ2-1; 11 bases are shared with TRBD2. CDR3 length equals 19 residues. Unmatched junction bases numbered 11, after V lost 4 bases and J lost 0 bases. Germline V lookup: CDR1 MNHEY, CDR2 SVGEGT. The CDR3 loop is CASSSRGGTSGSSYNEQFF. The DNA of the CDR3 is TGTGCCAGCAGTTCAAGGGGCGGGACTAGCGGAAGCTCCTACAATGAGCAGTTCTTC.

This clone was picked up a small number of times. The V and J genes are TRBV3-1 (or the pseudogene TRBV3-2) and TRBJ2-7, with D tentatively TRBD2 (5 bases). CDR3 size: 16 residues. In germline, CDR1 is LGHDT, CDR2 YNNKEL (reference sequence). Trimming removed 1 base from V and 1 base from J, with 14 bases in between. CDR3 DNA sequence: TGTGCCAGCAGCCAAGGGTTCTCGGGATCATCCTACGAGCAGTACTTC. Translated, it gives CASSQGFSGSSYEQYF.

The chain uses TRBV30 and TRBJ1-4, with D hard to call. In germline, CDR1 is GTSNPN, CDR2 SVGIG (reference sequence). Trimming pared 4 bases from V and 0 bases from J, leaving 6 bases between. This CDR3 region has 13 residues. CDR3 nucleotide sequence: TGTGCCTGGAATAAGGCAACTAATGAAAAACTGTTTTTT. Translation gives CAWNKATNEKLFF.

Details on this clone: Other nucleotide sequences in the sample specify the same CDR3. The V call is TRBV27, the J call TRBJ1-3; D not certain. Germline V lookup: CDR1 MNHEY, CDR2 SMNVEV (reference sequence). CDR3 size: 13 residues. The V end was cut by 6 bases, the J end by 0 bases, with 6 bases between. CDR3 coding DNA: TGTGCCAGCAGGTCTTCCTCTGGAAACACCATATATTTT. Amino acids: CASRSSSGNTIYF.

The rearrangement joins TRBV3-1 (or the pseudogene TRBV3-2) to TRBJ2-1; TRBD2 matches at 9 bases. V lost 4 bases, J lost 15 bases, and 16 bases stayed unmatched. Germline V gene data show CDR1 as LGHDT and CDR2 as YNNKEL (reference sequence). This CDR3 is 15 amino acids long. CDR3 sequence: CASSPSTGPSGMRFF. As DNA, the CDR3 is TGTGCCAGCAGCCCAAGCACTGGGCCTAGCGGGATGAGGTTCTTC.

The rearrangement uses TRBV5-1 and TRBJ1-3; 9 nucleotides match TRBD1. J gave up 3 bases and V 2 bases, and 3 bases lay outside the gene matches. CDR3 size: 15 residues. The germline V gene has CDR1 SGHRS and CDR2 YFSETQ. CDR3 DNA: TGCGCCAGCAGCTTTACAGGGGGCGTTGGAAACACCATATATTTT. Residues: CASSFTGGVGNTIYF.

This chain joins TRBV29-1 and TRBJ2-7; D might be TRBD2 (6 bases). Trimming took 5 bases from V and 0 from J, leaving 14 bases between them. CDR3 size: 14 residues. CDR1 is SQVTM, CDR2 ANQGSEA, per germline. This CDR3 reads CSVSPLGGSYEQYF. The CDR3 DNA reads TGCAGCGTTTCCCCCTTGGGAGGCTCCTACGAGCAGTACTTC.

This chain links TRBV27 with TRBJ1-2; 8 nucleotides agree with TRBD1. Unmatched junction bases numbered 0, after V lost 3 bases and J lost 6 bases. CDR3 size: 12 residues. Germline values: CDR1 MNHEY, CDR2 SMNVEV (reference sequence). This CDR3 reads CASSFRGHGYTF. The CDR3 nucleotides are TGTGCCAGCAGTTTCAGGGGGCATGGCTACACCTTC.

CDR3 loop: CASSYSRGYGIQYF. The CDR3 bases are TGTGCCAGCAGTTACTCTAGGGGTTACGGCATTCAGTACTTC. This rearrangement joins TRBV6-5 to TRBJ2-4; tentative D call: TRBD1 (5 bases). This CDR3 is 14 amino acids long. With 0 bases removed from V and 9 bases from J, the gap between germline ends came to 12 bases. Germline CDR1 MNHEY, CDR2 SVGAGI.

The J gene is TRBJ1-1, the V gene TRBV19; D not certain. Germline V gene sequence: CDR1 LNHDA, CDR2 SQIVND (reference sequence). Between the trimmed V and J ends, which lost 8 bases and 1 base, there was a span of 14 bases. The CDR3 covers 14 residues. The CDR3 loop reads CASRQYFQNTEAFF. CDR3 sequence (DNA): TGTGCCAGTCGGCAATACTTTCAGAACACTGAAGCTTTCTTT.

This clone was counted a few times. The rearrangement links TRBV6-5 to TRBJ1-6, with a possible D match to TRBD1 (5 bases). The germline gives CDR1 MNHEY, CDR2 SVGAGI. V was pared by 7 bases and J by 9 bases, with 19 bases between. The CDR3 runs 15 residues. The CDR3 DNA sequence: TGTGCCAGCACCCCTCAGGGTCCATCGGCTTCACCCCTCCACTTT. It is translated as CASTPQGPSASPLHF.

The J gene is TRBJ2-5, the V gene TRBV7-8; D ambiguous. Trimming stripped 1 base from V and 2 bases from J, with 8 bases between. The CDR3 is 14 amino acids. The V gene's germline CDR1 is SGHVS and CDR2 FQNEAQ. CDR3 coding DNA: TGTGCCAGCAGCTTAGGGCAGCCTCAAGAGACCCAGTACTTC. Translating gives CASSLGQPQETQYF.

The rearrangement joins TRBV14 to TRBJ1-6; D remains ambiguous. V lost 1 base and J 5 bases, leaving 9 bases between the germline ends. Germline loops: CDR1 SGHDN, CDR2 FVKESK. The CDR3 is 15 residues long. CDR3 sequence: CASSQAFVNNSPLHF. The CDR3 DNA follows: TGTGCCAGCAGCCAAGCTTTCGTTAATAATTCACCCCTCCACTTT.

This chain links TRBV7-8 with TRBJ1-4; D remains unclear. This CDR3 has 15 amino acids. V lost 3 bases and J 5 bases, leaving 13 bases between the germline ends. Germline-derived CDR1 and CDR2 are SGHVS and FQNEAQ. In DNA form, the CDR3 reads TGTGCCAGCAGCTTTCTGGCCAGACGAAATGAAAAACTGTTTTTT. This sequence encodes CASSFLARRNEKLFF.

The chain has TRBV2 and TRBJ2-3; D is possibly TRBD1 or TRBD2 (5 bases each). The V end lost 4 bases, the J end lost 7 bases, and 9 bases lay between the germline ends. The CDR3 consists of 12 residues. Germline-derived CDR1 and CDR2 are SNHLY and FYNNEI. This CDR3 is CASSGGGNTQYF. The CDR3 DNA reads as TGTGCCAGCAGTGGTGGGGGTAATACGCAGTATTTT. Full variable domain (rest looked up from reference TRBV2 and TRBJ2-3): EPEVTQTPSHQVTQMGQEVILRCVPISNHLYFYWYRQILGQKVEFLVSFYNNEISEKSEIFDDQFSVERPDGSNFTLKIRSTKLEDSAMYFCASSGGGNTQYFGPGTRLTVL.

The chain links TRBV29-1 to TRBJ2-5; possibly TRBD2 for D (5 bases). The CDR3 has 11 residues. CDR1 is SQVTM, CDR2 ANQGSEA, per germline. The V end lost 5 bases, the J end lost 5 bases, and 9 bases lay between the germline ends. The CDR3 reads CSVLRTETQYF. For the CDR3, the DNA is TGCAGCGTTTTAAGGACTGAGACCCAGTACTTC.

The gene calls are TRBV7-9 and TRBJ2-7; D not certain. The V end lost 8 bases, the J end lost 0 bases, and 11 bases lay between the germline ends. The CDR3 has 13 residues. Germline V gene lookup returns CDR1 SEHNR and CDR2 FQNEAQ (reference sequence). This CDR3 reads CASVPVSSYEQYF. CDR3 nucleotides: TGTGCCAGCGTCCCAGTCTCCTCCTACGAGCAGTACTTC.